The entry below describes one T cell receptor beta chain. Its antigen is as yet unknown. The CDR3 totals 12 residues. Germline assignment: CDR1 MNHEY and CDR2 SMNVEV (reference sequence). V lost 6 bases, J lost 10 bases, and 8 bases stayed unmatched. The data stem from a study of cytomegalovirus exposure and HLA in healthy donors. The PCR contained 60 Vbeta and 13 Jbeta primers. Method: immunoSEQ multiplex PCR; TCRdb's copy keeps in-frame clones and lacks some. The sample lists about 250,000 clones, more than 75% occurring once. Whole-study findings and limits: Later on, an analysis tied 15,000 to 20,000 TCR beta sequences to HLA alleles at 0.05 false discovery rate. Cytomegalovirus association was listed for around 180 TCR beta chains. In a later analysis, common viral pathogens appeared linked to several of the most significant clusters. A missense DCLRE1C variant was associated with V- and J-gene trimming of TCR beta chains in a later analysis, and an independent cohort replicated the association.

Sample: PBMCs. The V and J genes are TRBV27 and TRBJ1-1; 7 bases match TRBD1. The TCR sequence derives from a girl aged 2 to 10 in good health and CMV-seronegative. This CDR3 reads CASRTGLGGAFF. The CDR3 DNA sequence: TGTGCCAGCAGGACAGGGTTGGGTGGAGCTTTCTTT.